This T cell receptor (beta chain) emerged from a study of T-cell memory formation after mild COVID-19. Study findings and constraints: Some clones that responded were present in memory (sampled pre-infection), which suggests cross-reactive memory joined.

Turning to this clonotype: Antigen unknown.

It was 5'RACE with constant-segment primers that produced the TCR alpha and TCR beta cDNA libraries, which carried sample barcodes and UMIs. TCRdb independently ran MiXCR on the 5' RACE reads; one entry per CDR3 protein. The sample records 360,000 or so distinct CDR3 sequences, approximately 29% being singletons. Germline V lookup: CDR1 MGHRA, CDR2 YSYEKL. The CDR3 sequence is 14 residues long. The ends were cut back, 1 base at V and 4 bases at J, with 10 bases in the middle. This chain links TRBV4-1 with TRBJ1-2; D is uncertain. Sequenced input: PBMCs or a T cell subset sorted from them (not recorded which). This TCR was recovered from an adult woman who had mild COVID-19 (a few samples of this study predate the infection). Cell type and time point are not known. The CDR3 region is CASSQAVALYGYTF. The CDR3 DNA reads TGCGCCAGCAGCCAAGCTGTGGCCCTCTATGGCTACACCTTC.